This T cell receptor (beta chain) appears in the sequencing data of a study of T cell changes during pregnancy in multiple sclerosis. Per the germline V gene, CDR1 is MDHEN and CDR2 is SYDVKM. Between the trimmed V and J ends, which lost 6 bases and 3 bases, there was a span of 20 bases. This CDR3 comprises 16 residues. Profiling relied on immunoSEQ multiplex PCR, and the TCRdb table lists in-frame clones only, not all of them. This repertoire shows about 92,000 clones, 85% to 95% found once; its top ten account for about 3%. Here the sequenced sample was peripheral blood, taken in the first trimester of pregnancy. The rearrangement links TRBV28 to TRBJ1-1, with D maybe TRBD1 (5 bases). This sequence was found in a female donor with multiple sclerosis, enrolled in a pregnancy study. The CDR3 coding sequence is TGTGCCAGCAGATTGACCGGGGGACGGGGGGACACTGAAGCTTTCTTT. Translated, it gives CASRLTGGRGDTEAFF.